What follows describes a single T cell receptor (beta chain). Its antigen remains unknown. This entry is derived from a study of OX40 agonist ivuxolimab in advanced cancers. Findings and limits, study-wide: Doses of 0.1 to 3.0 mg/kg were accompanied by clonal expansion of CD4+ and CD8+ blood T cells by week 6. The authors also found low normalized T-cell clonal expansion in some nonresponders.

Sequencing was performed with immunoSEQ multiplex PCR; in TCRdb, only in-frame clones are kept and a portion is missing. Of tens of thousands of clones in the sample, 80% were seen once. Germline CDR1 and CDR2: SGHVS and FNYEAQ. The CDR3 is 18 residues long. V lost 1 base to trimming and J lost 4 bases, with 20 bases between them. The V gene is TRBV7-6, the J gene TRBJ2-1, with a tentative D call TRBD1 (5 bases). The sequence was collected from an adult with an advanced solid tumor such as melanoma, head and neck, liver or kidney cancer. The specimen comprised CD4+ or CD8+ T cells sorted from blood, sampled in a trial of the OX40 agonist ivuxolimab. CDR3 loop: CASSLDPGGKGPYNEQFF. CDR3 nucleotides: TGTGCCAGCAGCTTAGATCCTGGTGGCAAGGGGCCGTACAATGAGCAGTTCTTC.